This passage covers 9 T cell receptor beta chains from one sample sequenced in a study of T-cell reconstitution after alpha-beta-depleted transplantation in children. Researchers prepared the TCRbeta library using unique molecular identifiers, the study reports. TCRdb analysed the PCR reads with MiXCR anew, one entry per CDR3 protein. The table lists about 340,000 distinct CDR3 sequences, under 20% of them singletons, with approximately 44% in the top ten. This material consisted of PBMCs, mostly from graft donor cells, taken 360 days after TCRalphabeta/CD19-depleted stem cell transplant. The receptors derive from a male patient aged 2-15 years who had a stem cell transplant for acute lymphoblastic leukemia, so the T cells may come from the graft donor.

The V call is TRBV20-1, the J call TRBJ2-7, with a possible D match to TRBD1 (5 bases). Germline CDR1 is DFQATT and CDR2 is SNEGSKA (reference sequence). This CDR3 has 12 residues. Trimming stripped 1 base from V and 6 bases from J, with 10 bases between. CDR3 loop: CSARGRVSEQYF. CDR3 nucleotides: TGCAGTGCTAGAGGCAGGGTAAGCGAGCAGTACTTC.

The chain uses TRBV28 and TRBJ1-2; tentatively, D is TRBD1 (5 bases). Trimming left V 3 bases short and J 4 bases short, with 18 bases between. Germline V lookup: CDR1 MDHEN, CDR2 SYDVKM. This CDR3 spans 16 amino acids. DNA of the CDR3: TGTGCCAGCAGTTTTGCGGGCAGGGAGAAGTCCTATGGCTACACCTTC. It specifies CASSFAGREKSYGYTF.

The V and J genes are TRBV29-1 and TRBJ2-7, with TRBD2 matching over 7 bases. The germline V gene has CDR1 SQVTM and CDR2 ANQGSEA. Losses at the gene ends were 2 bases for V and 2 bases for J; bases not matched to a gene: 3. This CDR3 has 13 amino acids. The CDR3 loop reads CSVELAEPYEQYF. CDR3 bases: TGCAGCGTTGAACTAGCGGAACCCTACGAGCAGTACTTC.

This clonotype was picked up a small number of times. The chain couples TRBV20-1 to TRBJ2-7; no reliable D call. The CDR3 sequence is 12 residues long. Germline CDR1 is DFQATT and CDR2 is SNEGSKA (reference sequence). The V gene lost 3 bases and the J gene lost 3 bases, with 9 bases spanning the gap. The CDR3 protein is CSASIRNYEQYF. The CDR3 bases are TGCAGTGCTAGTATCCGGAACTACGAGCAGTACTTC.

The chain links TRBV9 to TRBJ2-5; 13 bases are a match to TRBD2. CDR1 and CDR2 from the germline V gene are SGDLS and YYNGEE. The CDR3 has 16 amino acids. Losses at the gene ends were 5 bases for V and 1 base for J; bases not matched to a gene: 5. Here the CDR3 reads CASSSGTSGIQETQYF. DNA for the CDR3: TGTGCCAGCAGTTCCGGGACTAGCGGGATCCAAGAGACCCAGTACTTC.

This clonotype was seen repeatedly, ten times or more. Here the CDR3 reads CASSLRGTVNTEAFF. In nucleotides, the CDR3 is TGCGCCAGCAGCTTAAGAGGGACGGTGAACACTGAAGCTTTCTTT. The V gene is TRBV5-1, the J gene TRBJ1-1; D is perhaps TRBD1 (5 bases). The CDR3 has 15 amino acids. The germline CDR1 and CDR2 sequences are SGHRS and YFSETQ. The V gene lost 2 bases and the J gene lost 0 bases, with 11 bases spanning the gap.

This clonotype was detected ten times or more. The chain carries TRBV2 and TRBJ2-7, with a weak D call TRBD1 (6 bases). Germline assignment: CDR1 SNHLY and CDR2 FYNNEI. Deletions cut 4 bases from V and 3 bases from J, with 13 bases between. This CDR3 is built from 14 residues. CDR3 sequence (DNA): TGTGCCAGCAGTGCACAGGGATCCAACTACGAGCAGTACTTC. It codes for CASSAQGSNYEQYF.

There are a few counts of this clonotype. The rearrangement uses TRBV5-1 and TRBJ2-7; D may be TRBD1 or TRBD2 (5 bases each). Trimming left V 4 bases short and J 0 bases short, with 17 bases between. CDR1 and CDR2 (germline): SGHRS, YFSETQ. The CDR3 totals 16 residues. CDR3 nucleotides: TGCGCCAGCAGCCCACTTTGGACTGGGGCCTCCTACGAGCAGTACTTC. Protein product: CASSPLWTGASYEQYF.

The chain is built from TRBV28 and TRBJ2-1, with 8 bases aligning to TRBD2. The CDR3 runs 14 residues. V trimming: 4 bases; J trimming: 8 bases; junction bases outside the gene matches: 7. Germline V gene data show CDR1 as MDHEN and CDR2 as SYDVKM. The CDR3 nucleotides are TGTGCCAGCAGTTATCGGACTAGCAACGATGAGCAGTTCTTC. As protein: CASSYRTSNDEQFF.